Sequencing of this T cell receptor (beta chain) was carried out in a study of T cell repertoires in cytomegalovirus infection. At the level of the study: Through public TCR beta signatures, both CMV infection and matching HLA type were indicated. Study-wide findings and caveats: Cumulative frequency (of public TCR beta family members) identified carriers of CMV plus the relevant HLA. In two of eight donors, the top clonotype was HLA-C-restricted CMV-specific.

This clonotype was seen a handful of times. Its antigen is unidentified. In TCRdb, the reads were re-called with MiXCR into one record per CDR3 protein. The sample has nearly 450,000 distinct CDR3 sequences; around 32% are singletons. The V and J ends lost 5 bases and 5 bases, in that order; junction bases with no gene match: 20. Germline V gene data show CDR1 as SGHTA and CDR2 as FQGNSA. There are 21 residues in the CDR3. Sequenced material: PBMCs. This clonotype was obtained from a human donor in good health (CMV status not recorded). Some clones in this sample may be carry-over from other donors' samples. This sequence joins TRBV7-2 and TRBJ2-3, with TRBD2 matching 15 bases. The CDR3 nucleotides are TGTGCCAGCAGCCGATTACGGACTAGCGGGGGGGCAAGTAGCCCGGGAGATACGCAGTATTTT. Translation: CASSRLRTSGGASSPGDTQYF.